This is a list of T cell receptor beta chains from one sample in a study of identical twins. MiXCR, applied by TCRdb to the 5' RACE reads, yields one record per CDR3 protein. The sample lists approximately 1.8 million distinct CDR3 sequences, more than 30% occurring once. The sequenced sample was cord blood. Receptors originate from a newborn girl in good health. Each CDR3 is given with its conserved first and last residue. D genes are given only for firm matches. Clone size is shown for a subset of rows, as once, few, many or a class of expanded clone.

V gene: TRBV4-2; clone size: NA; J gene: TRBJ2-2; D gene: TRBD1; CDR3 DNA: TGTGCCAGCAGCCAAGAACAGGGGGCGAACACCGGGGAGCTGTTTTTT; CDR3 protein: CASSQEQGANTGELFF
V gene: TRBV18; clone size: few; J gene: TRBJ2-5; D gene: TRBD1; CDR3 DNA: TGTGCCAGCTCACCCTTATCGAGACAGGGCCAAGAGACCCAGTACTTC; CDR3 protein: CASSPLSRQGQETQYF
V gene: TRBV5-6; clone size: NA; J gene: TRBJ1-2; D gene: NA; CDR3 DNA: TGTGCCAGCAGCTTGGGGACCCTACGCCTCTATGGCTACACCTTC; CDR3 protein: CASSLGTLRLYGYTF
V gene: TRBV28; clone size: NA; J gene: TRBJ2-7; D gene: TRBD1; CDR3 DNA: TGTGCCAGCAGTTACCCGGACAGGGTCCCATACGAGCAGTACTTC; CDR3 protein: CASSYPDRVPYEQYF
V gene: TRBV12-3/TRBV12-4; clone size: NA; J gene: TRBJ1-5; D gene: NA; CDR3 DNA: TGTGCCAGCAGTTTTCAGGGACCGAGGGGAAATCAGCCCCAGCATTTT; CDR3 protein: CASSFQGPRGNQPQHF
V gene: TRBV9; clone size: many; J gene: TRBJ2-7; D gene: NA; CDR3 DNA: TGTGCCAGCAGCGTGGGACCTCCTTACGAGCAGTACTTC; CDR3 protein: CASSVGPPYEQYF
V gene: TRBV2; clone size: few; J gene: TRBJ1-6; D gene: NA; CDR3 DNA: TGTGCCAGCAAGGGGGGGCTCATCTCCTATAATTCACCCCTCCACTTT; CDR3 protein: CASKGGLISYNSPLHF
V gene: TRBV5-6; clone size: once; J gene: TRBJ2-1; D gene: TRBD2; CDR3 DNA: TGTGCCAGCAGCCCCCCCCTAGCGGCCCTCTACAATGAGCAGTTCTTC; CDR3 protein: CASSPPLAALYNEQFF
V gene: TRBV6-1; clone size: NA; J gene: TRBJ1-5; D gene: TRBD1; CDR3 DNA: TGTGCCAGCACCCGGACAGGGGGGCATCAGCCCCAGCATTTT; CDR3 protein: CASTRTGGHQPQHF
V gene: TRBV2; clone size: few; J gene: TRBJ1-2; D gene: TRBD1; CDR3 DNA: TGTGCCAGCAGGCTACAGGGGAGGCTGAACTATGGCTACACCTTC; CDR3 protein: CASRLQGRLNYGYTF
V gene: TRBV28; clone size: few; J gene: TRBJ1-2; D gene: NA; CDR3 DNA: TGTGCCAGCAGTCCTTCCGTCCCTTCGCTCTATGGCTACACCTTC; CDR3 protein: CASSPSVPSLYGYTF
V gene: TRBV19; clone size: NA; J gene: TRBJ2-2; D gene: NA; CDR3 DNA: TGTGCCAGTAGTATAGCGGAAGGCGGAGTCGGGGAGCTGTTTTTT; CDR3 protein: CASSIAEGGVGELFF
V gene: TRBV14; clone size: NA; J gene: TRBJ2-1; D gene: TRBD2; CDR3 DNA: TGTGCCAGCAGCCAATTCAGGCTAGCGGATGACAATGAGCAGTTCTTC; CDR3 protein: CASSQFRLADDNEQFF
V gene: TRBV4-1; clone size: NA; J gene: TRBJ2-4; D gene: NA; CDR3 DNA: TGCGCCAGCAGCCAACCCTTTGGCGGGCAGGTCCTAGCCAAAAACATTCAGTACTTC; CDR3 protein: CASSQPFGGQVLAKNIQYF
V gene: TRBV12-3/TRBV12-4; clone size: few; J gene: TRBJ2-3; D gene: NA; CDR3 DNA: TGTGCCAGCAGTTTGTGGGGACCTAGCACAGATACGCAGTATTTT; CDR3 protein: CASSLWGPSTDTQYF
V gene: TRBV10-3; clone size: NA; J gene: TRBJ2-4; D gene: TRBD1; CDR3 DNA: TGTGCCATCAAGTCAGGGGGAGCCAAAAACATTCAGTACTTC; CDR3 protein: CAIKSGGAKNIQYF
V gene: TRBV29-1; clone size: few; J gene: TRBJ2-7; D gene: TRBD1; CDR3 DNA: TGCAGCGTTGGGTTCGGGACAGGGGGCGAGCAGTACTTC; CDR3 protein: CSVGFGTGGEQYF
V gene: TRBV5-6; clone size: once; J gene: TRBJ2-7; D gene: NA; CDR3 DNA: TGTGCCAGCAGCTTGGAAGGCCACAGTGGCTCCTACGAGCAGTACTTC; CDR3 protein: CASSLEGHSGSYEQYF
V gene: TRBV7-2; clone size: few; J gene: TRBJ2-7; D gene: NA; CDR3 DNA: TGTGCCAGCAGCGGGGCTACTCTCTACAATGAGCAGTACTTC; CDR3 protein: CASSGATLYNEQYF
V gene: TRBV24-1; clone size: NA; J gene: TRBJ2-1; D gene: NA; CDR3 DNA: TGTGCCACCAGTGACCCCACTAAGGGTGAGCAGTTCTTC; CDR3 protein: CATSDPTKGEQFF
V gene: TRBV2; clone size: NA; J gene: TRBJ2-5; D gene: NA; CDR3 DNA: TGTGCCAGCAACACAAGGACAGAGAGAGAGACCCAGTACTTC; CDR3 protein: CASNTRTERETQYF
V gene: TRBV20-1; clone size: NA; J gene: TRBJ2-5; D gene: TRBD1; CDR3 DNA: TGCAGTGCCCAACAGGGGGGAGAGACCCAGTACTTC; CDR3 protein: CSAQQGGETQYF
V gene: TRBV20-1; clone size: NA; J gene: TRBJ1-2; D gene: NA; CDR3 DNA: TGCAGTGGGGGGAATGGCTACACCTTC; CDR3 protein: CSGGNGYTF
V gene: TRBV20-1; clone size: NA; J gene: TRBJ1-1; D gene: NA; CDR3 DNA: TGCAGTGCCCGACCGGCCCTCCCCCGAGCTTTCTTT; CDR3 protein: CSARPALPRAFF
V gene: TRBV2; clone size: few; J gene: TRBJ2-1; D gene: TRBD2; CDR3 DNA: TGTGCCAGCAGTGGGTCGGGACTAGCCCACAATGAGCAGTTCTTC; CDR3 protein: CASSGSGLAHNEQFF
V gene: TRBV4-2; clone size: NA; J gene: TRBJ2-5; D gene: NA; CDR3 DNA: TGTGCCAGCAGCAATAATTATGTCCAAGAGACCCAGTACTTC; CDR3 protein: CASSNNYVQETQYF
V gene: TRBV6-6; clone size: few; J gene: TRBJ1-5; D gene: NA; CDR3 DNA: TGTGCCAGCTCGGGCAGGGGAAGTCAGCCCCAGCATTTT; CDR3 protein: CASSGRGSQPQHF
V gene: TRBV5-1; clone size: NA; J gene: TRBJ1-2; D gene: NA; CDR3 DNA: TGCGCCAGCCAGCCATCCCCCAGGGGCGTCAACTATGGCTACACCTTC; CDR3 protein: CASQPSPRGVNYGYTF
V gene: TRBV10-3; clone size: few; J gene: TRBJ1-1; D gene: NA; CDR3 DNA: TGTGCCATCAGTGAGTCGATCGTAAGCGGGGCGCATTACAACACTGAAGCTTTCTTT; CDR3 protein: CAISESIVSGAHYNTEAFF
V gene: TRBV25-1; clone size: few; J gene: TRBJ1-2; D gene: NA; CDR3 DNA: TGTGCCAGCAAAGGGACAACCGTCGTGGGTAACTATGGCTACACCTTC; CDR3 protein: CASKGTTVVGNYGYTF
V gene: TRBV28; clone size: NA; J gene: TRBJ2-7; D gene: NA; CDR3 DNA: TGTGCCAGCAGTTTCCCACAGATACGCCTCAGCGAGCAGTACTTC; CDR3 protein: CASSFPQIRLSEQYF
V gene: TRBV20-1; clone size: NA; J gene: TRBJ1-1; D gene: NA; CDR3 DNA: TGCAGTGCTAGAGATCAAGACCGACCGTATCTGAACACTGAAGCTTTCTTT; CDR3 protein: CSARDQDRPYLNTEAFF
V gene: TRBV28; clone size: NA; J gene: TRBJ2-3; D gene: TRBD2; CDR3 DNA: TGTGCCAGCAGGTTAATGGGACTAGGCACAGATACGCAGTATTTT; CDR3 protein: CASRLMGLGTDTQYF
V gene: TRBV20-1; clone size: NA; J gene: TRBJ2-4; D gene: TRBD2; CDR3 DNA: TGCAGTGCTAGAGTTCAGCGGGATGGGAATGAGCAGTACTTC; CDR3 protein: CSARVQRDGNEQYF
V gene: TRBV20-1; clone size: once; J gene: TRBJ1-6; D gene: NA; CDR3 DNA: TGCAGTGCTAGACTACAGGGAATTAGGTCACCCCTCCACTTT; CDR3 protein: CSARLQGIRSPLHF
V gene: TRBV12-3/TRBV12-4; clone size: NA; J gene: TRBJ1-6; D gene: NA; CDR3 DNA: TGTGCCAGCAGTTCTACGGGGGAACCCCTCCACTTT; CDR3 protein: CASSSTGEPLHF
V gene: TRBV4-2; clone size: NA; J gene: TRBJ2-5; D gene: NA; CDR3 DNA: TGTGCCAGCAGCCAAGCCCCTGGACAAGAGACCCAGTACTTC; CDR3 protein: CASSQAPGQETQYF
V gene: TRBV27; clone size: once; J gene: TRBJ2-7; D gene: TRBD2; CDR3 DNA: TGTGCCAGCAGTTTAACCGCGGGAGGTCGGTTAAATGAGCAGTACTTC; CDR3 protein: CASSLTAGGRLNEQYF
V gene: TRBV11-2; clone size: many; J gene: TRBJ2-1; D gene: NA; CDR3 DNA: TGTGCCAGCAGCTTAGGGGTCCGGAATGAGCAGTTCTTC; CDR3 protein: CASSLGVRNEQFF
V gene: TRBV5-8; clone size: NA; J gene: TRBJ2-5; D gene: TRBD1; CDR3 DNA: TGTGCCAGCAGCTCTAAAACCGGGACAGGGCAAGAGACCCAGTACTTC; CDR3 protein: CASSSKTGTGQETQYF
V gene: TRBV4-2; clone size: many; J gene: TRBJ2-7; D gene: TRBD2; CDR3 DNA: TGTGCCACCCGGCGGGACTTAGCGGGAGGAAGCGAGCAGTACTTC; CDR3 protein: CATRRDLAGGSEQYF
V gene: TRBV12-3/TRBV12-4; clone size: few; J gene: TRBJ1-6; D gene: NA; CDR3 DNA: TGTGCCAGCAGTCCCCGGGGGCGCGGGGGTAATTCACCCCTCCACTTT; CDR3 protein: CASSPRGRGGNSPLHF
V gene: TRBV4-2; clone size: NA; J gene: TRBJ1-4; D gene: NA; CDR3 DNA: TGTGCCGGCAGTCGTCTTGATATTGTGGATGAAAAACTGTTTTTT; CDR3 protein: CAGSRLDIVDEKLFF
V gene: TRBV6-1; clone size: many; J gene: TRBJ2-3; D gene: NA; CDR3 DNA: TGTGCCAGCAGTGCTAGCGGCACAGATACGCAGTATTTT; CDR3 protein: CASSASGTDTQYF
V gene: TRBV20-1; clone size: NA; J gene: TRBJ1-1; D gene: NA; CDR3 DNA: TGCAGTGCTAGGAGACAGGCCTTGAACACTGAAGCTTTCTTT; CDR3 protein: CSARRQALNTEAFF
V gene: TRBV5-1; clone size: NA; J gene: TRBJ2-7; D gene: NA; CDR3 DNA: TGCGCCAGCAGCTCCCTGACCGATTACTATTACAATGAGCAGTACTTC; CDR3 protein: CASSSLTDYYYNEQYF
V gene: TRBV25-1; clone size: few; J gene: TRBJ2-1; D gene: NA; CDR3 DNA: TGTGCCAGCTCTAGCGCTGAGCAGTTCTTC; CDR3 protein: CASSSAEQFF
V gene: TRBV13; clone size: NA; J gene: TRBJ2-7; D gene: NA; CDR3 DNA: TGTGCCAGCAGCTTAGCAGGGTCTCGGGACGAGCAGTACTTC; CDR3 protein: CASSLAGSRDEQYF
V gene: TRBV20-1; clone size: few; J gene: TRBJ1-2; D gene: NA; CDR3 DNA: TGCAGGGTTACGAGGGACTCTCTGGATGGCTACACCTTC; CDR3 protein: CRVTRDSLDGYTF